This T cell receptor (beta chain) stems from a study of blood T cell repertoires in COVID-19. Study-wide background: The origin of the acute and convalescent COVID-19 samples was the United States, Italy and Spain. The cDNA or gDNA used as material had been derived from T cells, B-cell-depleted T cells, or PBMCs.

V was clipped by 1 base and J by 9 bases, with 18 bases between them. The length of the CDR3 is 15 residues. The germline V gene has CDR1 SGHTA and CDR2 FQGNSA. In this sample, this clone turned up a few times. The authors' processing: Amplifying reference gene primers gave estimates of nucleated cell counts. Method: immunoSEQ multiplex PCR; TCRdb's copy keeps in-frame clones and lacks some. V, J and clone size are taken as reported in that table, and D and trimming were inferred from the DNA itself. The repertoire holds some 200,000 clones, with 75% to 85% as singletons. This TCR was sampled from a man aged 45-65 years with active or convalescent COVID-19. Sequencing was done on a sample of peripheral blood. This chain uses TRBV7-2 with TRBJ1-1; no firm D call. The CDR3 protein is CASSLDGGYALKAFF. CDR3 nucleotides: TGTGCCAGCAGCTTAGACGGCGGGTACGCCCTCAAAGCTTTCTTT.